This T cell receptor (beta chain) was documented in a study of shared clonotypes between healthy human individuals. Study-level points and caveats: Rarefaction demonstrated incomplete sorted-subset sequencing despite large depth. A handful of donors had about 5% of their naive CD4 clonotypes in common.

Every subset's genomic DNA went evenly onto several immunoSEQ plates. TCRdb's table, derived via immunoSEQ multiplex PCR, lists solely in-frame clones and lacks some. The table has some 2,400,000 clones, almost 96% seen once. Notes on this clone: As yet, its antigen is unknown.

The V end lost 3 bases, the J end lost 7 bases, and 10 bases lay between the germline ends. Germline loops: CDR1 LGHNT, CDR2 FRNRAP. The CDR3 extends over 13 amino acids. Sequencing input: naive CD4+ T cells sorted from blood. The subset denotes: CD45RA+ positively selected. The chain employs TRBV12-5 and TRBJ1-5, with D maybe TRBD1 (5 bases). The sequence was collected from a young man in good health. CDR3 nucleotide sequence: TGTGCTAGTGGTTTATCAGGGAGCCAGCCCCAGCATTTT. It translates to CASGLSGSQPQHF.